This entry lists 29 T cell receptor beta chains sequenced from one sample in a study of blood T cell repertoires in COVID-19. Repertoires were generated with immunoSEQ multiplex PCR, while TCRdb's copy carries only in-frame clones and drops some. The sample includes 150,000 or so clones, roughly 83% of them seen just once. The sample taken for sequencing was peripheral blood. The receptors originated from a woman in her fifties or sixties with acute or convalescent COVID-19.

For the CDR3, the DNA is TGTGCCAGCAGCTTAGGCCGTTCAGGGGATGGGGCCAAAAACATTCAGTACTTC. Translated: CASSLGRSGDGAKNIQYF. The gene calls are TRBV11-2 and TRBJ2-4; the D gene is possibly TRBD1 (6 bases). This CDR3 contains 18 residues. Trimming stripped 1 base from V and 1 base from J, with 17 bases between. The V gene's germline CDR1 is SGHAT and CDR2 FQNNGV.

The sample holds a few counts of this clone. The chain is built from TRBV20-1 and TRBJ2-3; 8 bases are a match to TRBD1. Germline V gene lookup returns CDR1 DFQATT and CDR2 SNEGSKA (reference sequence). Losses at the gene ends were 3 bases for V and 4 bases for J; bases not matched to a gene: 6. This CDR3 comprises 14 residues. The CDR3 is CSASAGGAADTQYF. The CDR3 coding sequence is TGCAGTGCTAGTGCAGGGGGCGCCGCAGATACGCAGTATTTT.

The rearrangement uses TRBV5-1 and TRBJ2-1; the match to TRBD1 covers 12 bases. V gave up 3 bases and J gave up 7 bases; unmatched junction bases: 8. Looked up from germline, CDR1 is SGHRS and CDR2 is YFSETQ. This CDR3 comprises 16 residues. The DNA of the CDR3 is TGCGCCAGCAGCTGGGGTCCGGGACAGGGGGCGAATGAGCAGTTCTTC. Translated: CASSWGPGQGANEQFF.

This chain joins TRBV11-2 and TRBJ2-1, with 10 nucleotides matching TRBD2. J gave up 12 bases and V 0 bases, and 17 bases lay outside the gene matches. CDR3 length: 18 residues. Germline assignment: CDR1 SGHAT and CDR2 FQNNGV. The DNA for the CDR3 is TGTGCCAGCAGCTTAGACCCCCTCGGACTAGCGGAGGAGGTTAGGCAGTTCTTC. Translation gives CASSLDPLGLAEEVRQFF.

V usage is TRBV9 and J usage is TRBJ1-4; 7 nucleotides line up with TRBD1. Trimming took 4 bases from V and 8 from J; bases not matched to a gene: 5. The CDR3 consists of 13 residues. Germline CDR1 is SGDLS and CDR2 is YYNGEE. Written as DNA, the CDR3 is TGTGCCAGCAGCTCGACAGGGTACGAAAAACTGTTTTTT. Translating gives CASSSTGYEKLFF.

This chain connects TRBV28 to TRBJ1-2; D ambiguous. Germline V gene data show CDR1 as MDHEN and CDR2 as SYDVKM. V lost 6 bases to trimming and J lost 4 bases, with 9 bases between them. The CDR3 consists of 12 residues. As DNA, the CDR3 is TGTGCCAGCAGCGACATGGGCTATGGCTACACCTTC. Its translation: CASSDMGYGYTF.

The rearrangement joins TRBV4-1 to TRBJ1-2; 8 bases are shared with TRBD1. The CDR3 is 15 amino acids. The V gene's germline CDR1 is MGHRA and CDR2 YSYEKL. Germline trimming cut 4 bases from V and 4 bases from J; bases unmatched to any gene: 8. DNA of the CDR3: TGCGCCAGCAGCCTCGGCAGGGGGCAGGGCTATGGCTACACCTTC. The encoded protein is CASSLGRGQGYGYTF.

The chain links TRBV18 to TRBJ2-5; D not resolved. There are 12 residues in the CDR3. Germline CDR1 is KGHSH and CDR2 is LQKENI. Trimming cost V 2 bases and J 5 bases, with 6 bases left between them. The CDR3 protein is CASSPEVETQYF. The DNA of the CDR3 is TGTGCCAGCTCACCAGAGGTCGAGACCCAGTACTTC.

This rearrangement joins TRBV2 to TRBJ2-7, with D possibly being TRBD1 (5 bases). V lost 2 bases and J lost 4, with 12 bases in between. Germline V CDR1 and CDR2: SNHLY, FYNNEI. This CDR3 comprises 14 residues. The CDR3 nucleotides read TGTGCCAGCAGTGAATATCGGACAAGTTACGAGCAGTACGTC. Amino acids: CASSEYRTSYEQYV.

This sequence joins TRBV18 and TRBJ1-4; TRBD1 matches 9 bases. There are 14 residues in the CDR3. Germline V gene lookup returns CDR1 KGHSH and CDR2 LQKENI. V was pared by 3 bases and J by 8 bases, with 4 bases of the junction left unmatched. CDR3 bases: TGTGCCAGCTCACCGACAGGGGGAAGGGAAAAACTGTTTTTT. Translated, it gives CASSPTGGREKLFF.

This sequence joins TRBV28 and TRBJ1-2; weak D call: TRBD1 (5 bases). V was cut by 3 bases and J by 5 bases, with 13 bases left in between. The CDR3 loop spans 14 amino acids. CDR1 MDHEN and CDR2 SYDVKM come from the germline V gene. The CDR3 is CASSFARARYGYTF. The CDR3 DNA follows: TGTGCCAGCAGTTTTGCCAGGGCGAGGTATGGCTACACCTTC.

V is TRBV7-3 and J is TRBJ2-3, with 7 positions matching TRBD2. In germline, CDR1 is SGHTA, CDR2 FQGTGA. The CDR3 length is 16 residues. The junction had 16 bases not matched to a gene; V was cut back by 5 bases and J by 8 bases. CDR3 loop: CASSTQPGTTSGTQYF. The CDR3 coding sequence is TGTGCCAGCAGCACCCAGCCCGGGACTACCTCCGGTACGCAGTATTTT. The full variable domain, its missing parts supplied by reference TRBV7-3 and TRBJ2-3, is GAGVSQTPSNKVTEKGKYVELRCDPISGHTALYWYRQSLGQGPEFLIYFQGTGAADDSGLPNDRFFAVRPEGSVSTLKIQRTERGDSAVYLCASSTQPGTTSGTQYFGPGTRLTVL.

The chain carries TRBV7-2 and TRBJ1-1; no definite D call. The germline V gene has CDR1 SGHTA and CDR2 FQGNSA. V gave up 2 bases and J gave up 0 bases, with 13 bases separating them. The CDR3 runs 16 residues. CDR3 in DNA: TGTGCCAGCAGCTTATCGTGGGCGAGCATGAACACTGAAGCTTTCTTT. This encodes CASSLSWASMNTEAFF.

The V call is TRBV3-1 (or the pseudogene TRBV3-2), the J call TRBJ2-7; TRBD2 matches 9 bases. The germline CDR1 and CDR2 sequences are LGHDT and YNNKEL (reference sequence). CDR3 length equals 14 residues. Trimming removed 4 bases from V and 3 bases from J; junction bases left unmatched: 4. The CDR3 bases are TGTGCCAGCAGCCGAGCGGGGGGCGGCTACGAGCAGTACTTC. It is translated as CASSRAGGGYEQYF.

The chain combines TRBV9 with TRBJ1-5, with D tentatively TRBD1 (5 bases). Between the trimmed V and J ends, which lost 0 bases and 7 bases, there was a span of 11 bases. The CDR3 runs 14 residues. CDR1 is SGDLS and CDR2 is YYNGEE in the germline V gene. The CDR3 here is CASSVGDRGQPQHF. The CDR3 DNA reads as TGTGCCAGCAGCGTAGGAGATAGGGGCCAGCCCCAGCATTTT.

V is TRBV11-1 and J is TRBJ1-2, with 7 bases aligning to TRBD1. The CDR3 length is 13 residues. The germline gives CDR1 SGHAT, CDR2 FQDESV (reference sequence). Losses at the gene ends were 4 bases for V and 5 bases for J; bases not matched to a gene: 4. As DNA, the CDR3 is TGTGCCAGCAGCTCCTCGACAGGGTATGGCTACACCTTC. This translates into CASSSSTGYGYTF.

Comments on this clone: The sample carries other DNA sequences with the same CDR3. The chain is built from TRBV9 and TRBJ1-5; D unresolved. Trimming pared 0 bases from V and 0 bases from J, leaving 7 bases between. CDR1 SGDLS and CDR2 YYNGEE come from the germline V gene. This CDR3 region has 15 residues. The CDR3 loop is CASSVGVNSNQPQHF. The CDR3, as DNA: TGTGCCAGCAGCGTAGGTGTAAATAGCAATCAGCCCCAGCATTTT.

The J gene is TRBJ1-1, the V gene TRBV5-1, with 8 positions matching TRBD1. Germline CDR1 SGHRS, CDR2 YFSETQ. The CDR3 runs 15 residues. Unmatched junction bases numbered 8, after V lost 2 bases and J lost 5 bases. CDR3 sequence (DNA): TGCGCCAGCAGCTTAATTCCAGGGGGCAGTACTGAAGCTTTCTTT. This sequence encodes CASSLIPGGSTEAFF.

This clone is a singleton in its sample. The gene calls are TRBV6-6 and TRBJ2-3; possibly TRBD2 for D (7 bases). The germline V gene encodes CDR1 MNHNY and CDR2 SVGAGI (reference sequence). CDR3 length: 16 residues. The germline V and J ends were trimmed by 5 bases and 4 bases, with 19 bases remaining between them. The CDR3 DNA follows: TGTGCCAGCAGTGGTCAACGCGGGGGCGGGTCAGATACGCAGTATTTT. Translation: CASSGQRGGGSDTQYF.

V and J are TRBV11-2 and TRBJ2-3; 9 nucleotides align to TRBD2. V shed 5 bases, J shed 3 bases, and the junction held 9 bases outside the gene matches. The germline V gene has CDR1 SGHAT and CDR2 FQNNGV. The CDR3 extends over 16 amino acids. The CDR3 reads CASSVPASGATDTQYF. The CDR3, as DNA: TGTGCCAGCAGCGTCCCCGCTAGCGGGGCAACAGATACGCAGTATTTT.

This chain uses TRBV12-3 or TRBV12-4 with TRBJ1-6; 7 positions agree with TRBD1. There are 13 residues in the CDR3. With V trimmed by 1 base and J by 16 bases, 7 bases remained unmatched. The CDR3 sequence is CASSLGGQPPLHF. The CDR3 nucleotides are TGTGCCAGCAGTTTAGGGGGACAGCCGCCACTCCACTTT.

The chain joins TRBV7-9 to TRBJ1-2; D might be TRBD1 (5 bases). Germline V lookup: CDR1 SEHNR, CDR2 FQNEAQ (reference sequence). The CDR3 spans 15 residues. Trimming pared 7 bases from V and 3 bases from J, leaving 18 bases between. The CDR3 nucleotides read TGTGCCAGCACCCTGACTCAACTCAGGGACTATGGCTACACCTTC. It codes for CASTLTQLRDYGYTF.

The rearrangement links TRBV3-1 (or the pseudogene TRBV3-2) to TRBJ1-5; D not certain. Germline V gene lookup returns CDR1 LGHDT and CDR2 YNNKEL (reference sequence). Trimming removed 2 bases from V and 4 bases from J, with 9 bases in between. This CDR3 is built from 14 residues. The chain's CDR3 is CASSQRERNQPQHF. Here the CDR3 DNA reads TGTGCCAGCAGCCAACGAGAGCGAAATCAGCCCCAGCATTTT.

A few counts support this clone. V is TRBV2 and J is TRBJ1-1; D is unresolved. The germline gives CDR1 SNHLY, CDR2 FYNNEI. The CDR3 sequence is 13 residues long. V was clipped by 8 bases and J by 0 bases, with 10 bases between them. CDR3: CASGLSMNTEAFF. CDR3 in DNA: TGTGCCAGCGGTCTGAGCATGAACACTGAAGCTTTCTTT.

CDR3 region: CASSLGLDDTQYF. The CDR3 DNA is TGCGCCAGCAGCCTGGGACTAGATGATACGCAGTATTTT. V gene TRBV5-1 combines with J gene TRBJ2-3; 8 nucleotides match TRBD2. Germline V gene data show CDR1 as SGHRS and CDR2 as YFSETQ. CDR3 length equals 13 residues. V trimming: 4 bases; J trimming: 6 bases; junction bases outside the gene matches: 4.

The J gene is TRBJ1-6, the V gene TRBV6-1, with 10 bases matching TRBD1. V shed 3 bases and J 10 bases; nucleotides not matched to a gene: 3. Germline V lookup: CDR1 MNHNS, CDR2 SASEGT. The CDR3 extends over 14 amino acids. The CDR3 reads CASSETGGESPLHF. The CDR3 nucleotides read TGTGCCAGCAGTGAGACAGGGGGCGAGTCACCCCTCCACTTT.

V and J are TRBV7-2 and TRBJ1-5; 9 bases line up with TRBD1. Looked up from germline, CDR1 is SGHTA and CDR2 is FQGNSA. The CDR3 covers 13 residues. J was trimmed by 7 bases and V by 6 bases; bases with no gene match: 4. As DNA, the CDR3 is TGTGCCAGCAGACAGGGGGCAGGACAGCCCCAGCATTTT. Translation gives CASRQGAGQPQHF. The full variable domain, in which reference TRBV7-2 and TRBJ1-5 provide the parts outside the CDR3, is GAGVSQSPSNKVTEKGKDVELRCDPISGHTALYWYRQSLGQGLEFLIYFQGNSAPDKSGLPSDRFSAERTGGSVSTLTIQRTQQEDSAVYLCASRQGAGQPQHFGDGTRLSIL.

CDR3 DNA: TGCGCCAGCAGGATGATCAGCTCCTATAATTCACCCCTCCACTTT. Its translation is CASRMISSYNSPLHF. The chain has TRBV5-1 and TRBJ1-6; D gene unclear. This CDR3 comprises 15 residues. Deletions cut 5 bases from V and 0 bases from J, with 9 bases between. In germline, CDR1 is SGHRS, CDR2 YFSETQ.

CDR3 loop: CASSYHRGLAGEQFF. In DNA, the CDR3 is TGTGCCAGCAGTTACCACCGGGGACTAGCGGGGGAGCAGTTCTTC. The rearrangement joins TRBV6-5 to TRBJ2-1, with 13 bases lining up with TRBD2. Germline V gives CDR1 MNHEY, CDR2 SVGAGI. The CDR3 contains 15 residues. Trimming cost V 2 bases and J 10 bases; bases outside gene matches: 5.